A selection of T cell receptor beta chains follows, all from one sample in a study of a mutant IDH1 vaccine in newly diagnosed glioma. Their cognate antigens are unknown. Assay: immunoSEQ multiplex PCR; the TCRdb copy retains only in-frame clones and omits some. The table includes about 40,000 clones, roughly 84% detected once. The material sequenced was PBMCs, taken from a glioma patient whose treatment included an IDH1 peptide vaccine. These receptors all come from a man aged 40-49 years with glioma. CDR3s include the opening cysteine and the closing phenylalanine or tryptophan. Each record gives: D gene, J gene, CDR3 length, clone size, V gene, CDR3 DNA, CDR3 protein. The D gene is left open where the match is weak. Clone size is given for some rows only: seen once, a few or many times, or a class if the clone is expanded.

>-|TRBJ1-5|13|-|TRBV5-1
TGCGCCAGCAGCTTCGCACCCCATCAGCCCCAGCATTTT
CASSFAPHQPQHF
>-|TRBJ2-2|13|few|TRBV2
TGTGCCGGCAGGGCCCCTTACCCCGGGGAGCTGTTTTTT
CAGRAPYPGELFF
>TRBD1|TRBJ1-1|15|-|TRBV10-3
TGTGCCATCAGTGAGTCCGACAGGGGGCGGACTGAAGCTTTCTTT
CAISESDRGRTEAFF
>TRBD1|TRBJ2-7|14|-|TRBV6-1
TGTGCCAGCCTAAAACCGGACAGGGTTGGAGAGCAGTACTTC
CASLKPDRVGEQYF
>-|TRBJ2-7|19|-|TRBV21-1
TGTGCCAGCAGCAAATACGGGACTAGCGGGAGAAAGGTAGGCTACGAGCAGTACTTC
CASSKYGTSGRKVGYEQYF
>-|TRBJ2-6|14|-|TRBV6-5
TGTGCCAGCAGTTCGGGGTCTGGGGCCAACGTCCTGACTTTC
CASSSGSGANVLTF
>-|TRBJ2-7|14|once|TRBV29-1
TGCAGCGTGGGGCCGGGACCCGACTCCTACGAGCAGTACTTC
CSVGPGPDSYEQYF
>-|TRBJ2-7|14|-|TRBV9
TGTGCCAGCAGCGTAGGGAGTACAGTCTACGAGCAGTACTTC
CASSVGSTVYEQYF
>-|TRBJ2-5|17|-|TRBV11-2
TGTGCCAGCAGCTTAGACGCCGGGATGGGTCCACAAGAGACCCAGTACTTC
CASSLDAGMGPQETQYF
>TRBD2|TRBJ2-3|14|-|TRBV9
TGTGCCAGCTCCTCTAGCGGGAGAACAGATACGCAGTATTTT
CASSSSGRTDTQYF
>TRBD1|TRBJ1-2|14|-|TRBV4-1
TGCGCCAGCAGCCAACGGGACAGGGGACATGGCTACACCTTC
CASSQRDRGHGYTF
>-|TRBJ2-5|14|-|TRBV6-5
TGTGCCAGCAGTTACGGCCCAGGGCAAGAGACCCAGTACTTC
CASSYGPGQETQYF
>-|TRBJ2-7|15|-|TRBV7-2
TGTGCCAGCAGCGTCACGGGGGGACAGAACTACGAGCAGTACTTC
CASSVTGGQNYEQYF
>-|TRBJ1-3|17|-|TRBV14
TGTGCCAGCAGCCAAGATACAGGGATAGCCTCTGGAAACACCATATATTTT
CASSQDTGIASGNTIYF
>-|TRBJ2-3|13|-|TRBV18
TGTGCCAGCTCACCCGACAGCACAGATACGCAGTATTTT
CASSPDSTDTQYF
>TRBD2|TRBJ2-1|15|-|TRBV4-2
TGTGCCAGCAGCCAAGGGATCGTAGCGGGAGACGAGCAGTTCTTC
CASSQGIVAGDEQFF
>TRBD2|TRBJ2-2|18|medium-sized|TRBV4-1
TGCGCCAGCAGCCGAGGGGGCCTAGCGGGAGTAGGAACCGGGGAGCTGTTTTTT
CASSRGGLAGVGTGELFF
>TRBD1|TRBJ1-2|16|-|TRBV19
TGTGCCAGTAGTAGGATTACAGGGGGCAGTAACTATGGCTACACCTTC
CASSRITGGSNYGYTF
>TRBD1|TRBJ1-2|18|-|TRBV11-2
TGTGCCAGCAGCTTAGAAGCATTAACCGGGACAGGGGATTATGGCTACACCTTC
CASSLEALTGTGDYGYTF
>-|TRBJ1-4|15|medium-sized|TRBV27
TGTGCCAGCAGTTCACGAATACCAACTAATGAAAAACTGTTTTTT
CASSSRIPTNEKLFF
>-|TRBJ2-7|13|-|TRBV28
TGTGCCAGCACAGGGACGACAGGTCTCGAGCAGTACTTC
CASTGTTGLEQYF
>TRBD1|TRBJ2-1|19|-|TRBV19
TGTGCCAGTAGTATACAGGGGGCGGCCGGGGGCTATATACGCAATGAGCAGTTCTTC
CASSIQGAAGGYIRNEQFF
>-|TRBJ1-5|18|-|TRBV27
TGTGCCAGCAGTTTATCGGCGTGGATCCCAAAAAGCAATCAGCCCCAGCATTTT
CASSLSAWIPKSNQPQHF
>-|TRBJ1-3|13|-|TRBV14
TGTGCCAGCAGCCTTAGGACAGCAGACACCATATATTTT
CASSLRTADTIYF
>-|TRBJ1-2|13|once|TRBV6-5
TGTGCCAGCAGAAAGACAGGATCAGGAGGCTACACCTTC
CASRKTGSGGYTF
>TRBD1|TRBJ1-2|13|few|TRBV5-4
TGTGCCAGCAGCGCAGGACAGGGCTATGGCTACACCTTC
CASSAGQGYGYTF
>TRBD1|TRBJ2-6|17|-|TRBV7-3
TGTGCCAGCAGCGCCGCGGGACAGGGTTCTGGGGCCAACGTCCTGACTTTC
CASSAAGQGSGANVLTF
>TRBD2|TRBJ2-5|18|medium-sized|TRBV5-4
TGTGCCAGCAGCTTGACCCTCAGGACTAGCGGGTGGGTGGAGACCCAGTACTTC
CASSLTLRTSGWVETQYF
>TRBD1|TRBJ1-5|16|-|TRBV28
TGTGCCAGCAGTTTAATCCGACAGGGGGCCAATCAGCCCCAGCATTTT
CASSLIRQGANQPQHF
>TRBD2|TRBJ2-7|13|-|TRBV27
TGTGCCAGCCCTTTGACTAGCGGGTACGAGCAGTACTTC
CASPLTSGYEQYF
>TRBD1|TRBJ2-2|14|-|TRBV7-9
TGTGCCAGCAGCTTAGGGGACAGGGCCGGGGAGCTGTTTTTT
CASSLGDRAGELFF
>TRBD1|TRBJ1-1|16|once|TRBV18
TGTGCCAGCTCACCTTTCACAGGGGCCGGTTCGACTGAAGCTTTCTTT
CASSPFTGAGSTEAFF
>-|TRBJ2-5|13|-|TRBV7-3
TGTGCCAGCAGCTCCCCGGGGGTAGAGACCCAGTACTTC
CASSSPGVETQYF
>-|TRBJ1-1|16|-|TRBV5-1
TGCGCCAGCAGCTTGGGTGCTGCGGGAGATTACACTGAAGCTTTCTTT
CASSLGAAGDYTEAFF
>-|TRBJ1-5|11|-|TRBV6-5
TGTGCCAGCGGGGATTATCAGCCCCAGCATTTT
CASGDYQPQHF
>-|TRBJ1-1|15|-|TRBV2
TGTGCCAGCAGTGAATGGCAGGGAAGTTACACTGAAGCTTTCTTT
CASSEWQGSYTEAFF
>-|TRBJ2-1|13|-|TRBV7-2
TGTGCCAGCAGCACCCCGACACGAAATGAGCAGTTCTTC
CASSTPTRNEQFF
>TRBD2|TRBJ2-5|13|-|TRBV10-3
TGTGCCATCAGTGAGTGGGGGGGAGAGACCCAGTACTTC
CAISEWGGETQYF
>-|TRBJ2-5|12|-|TRBV29-1
TGCAGCGTTGGCAGGGGGGTAGAGACCCAGTACTTC
CSVGRGVETQYF
>TRBD1|TRBJ2-6|18|-|TRBV5-1
TGCGCCAGCAGCTTCCTCGGACAGGGGGAGGGTGGGGCCAACGTCCTGACTTTC
CASSFLGQGEGGANVLTF
>-|TRBJ2-7|14|-|TRBV27
TGTGCCAGCAGTTCCCATGACTTCTCCTACGAGCAGTACTTC
CASSSHDFSYEQYF
>-|TRBJ1-3|16|-|TRBV28
TGTGCCAGCAGGCCACGATCCTTCAATTCTGGAAACACCATATATTTT
CASRPRSFNSGNTIYF
>TRBD1|TRBJ1-1|15|-|TRBV10-3
TGTGCCATCAGTGAGGCGACAGGGGATGGGACTGAAGCTTTCTTT
CAISEATGDGTEAFF
>-|TRBJ2-5|12|-|TRBV18
TGTGCCAGCCGGTCGAGCCAAGAGACCCAGTACTTC
CASRSSQETQYF
>-|TRBJ2-7|15|-|TRBV9
TGTGCCAGCAGCGTAGGGGCGGGCCACACCTACGAGCAGTACTTC
CASSVGAGHTYEQYF
>-|TRBJ1-2|14|-|TRBV7-3
TGTGCCAGCAGCTTAACGGGGGAAGGTGGTGGCTACACCTTC
CASSLTGEGGGYTF
>TRBD1|TRBJ1-4|15|-|TRBV6-5
TGTGCCAGCAGGGGGACCGGGACAGGTCGGGAAAAACTGTTTTTT
CASRGTGTGREKLFF
>TRBD2|TRBJ2-7|15|-|TRBV7-9
TGTGCCAGCAGAGCAGGGACTAGCCGGACCTACGAGCAGTACTTC
CASRAGTSRTYEQYF
>-|TRBJ1-3|15|once|TRBV10-3
TGTGCCATCACTGCACAGATCTACTCTGGAAACACCATATATTTT
CAITAQIYSGNTIYF
>-|TRBJ1-1|14|-|TRBV7-2
TGTGCCAGCGGTCGGGGGGAGGTATTCACTGAAGCTTTCTTT
CASGRGEVFTEAFF
>-|TRBJ2-4|13|-|TRBV14
TGTGCCAGCAGCCATAGCTGGGGGAACATTCAGTACTTC
CASSHSWGNIQYF
>-|TRBJ2-7|12|-|TRBV10-3
TGTGCCATCAGGGAAAACACCTACGAGCAGTACTTC
CAIRENTYEQYF
>-|TRBJ1-3|13|-|TRBV7-2
TGTGCCAGCAGCTTAAGTCAAGGAAACACCATATATTTT
CASSLSQGNTIYF
>-|TRBJ2-7|14|-|TRBV5-1
TGCGCCAGCAGCTTGGAAGGCTACTCCTACGAGCAGTACTTC
CASSLEGYSYEQYF
>-|TRBJ1-4|15|-|TRBV4-3
TGCGCCAGCAGCCGTAAAGGGGGAACTAATGAAAAACTGTTTTTT
CASSRKGGTNEKLFF
>-|TRBJ2-7|12|-|TRBV2
TGTGCCAGCGAGAGTATGTCCTACGAGCAGTACTTC
CASESMSYEQYF
>-|TRBJ2-1|14|-|TRBV12-2
TGTGCAAGTCGCTTAGAAGGGACTAGACACGAGCAGTTCTTC
CASRLEGTRHEQFF
>-|TRBJ2-3|16|-|TRBV1
TGCACCAGCAGCCCCCCAAGGGGGAGGATTGGAGATACGCAGTATTTT
CTSSPPRGRIGDTQYF